This passage covers 8 T cell receptor beta chains from one sample sequenced in a study of CD8 T cells in ankylosing spondylitis. Study-level findings and limits: There was a TCR beta motif, made of several highly homologous variants, that appeared characteristic of ankylosing spondylitis blood.

TCRdb re-called the 5' RACE reads through MiXCR, storing one row per CDR3 protein. Here the sample spans some 840,000 distinct CDR3 sequences, 10% to 15% being singletons. For these receptors, no antigen is known. The sample comprised blood, either unsorted or a sorted T cell fraction (not recorded which). These receptors came from a male donor with ankylosing spondylitis.

The chain employs TRBV25-1 and TRBJ2-1; TRBD1 aligns across 10 bases. The J segment lost 0 bases and the V segment lost 6 bases, leaving 5 bases of the junction unmatched. There are 16 residues in the CDR3. Looked up from germline, CDR1 is MGHDK and CDR2 is SYGVNS. The CDR3 loop is CASSRQGASSYNEQFF. CDR3 nucleotides: TGTGCCAGCAGCAGACAGGGGGCGAGCTCCTACAATGAGCAGTTCTTC. Drawing the rest from reference TRBV25-1 and TRBJ2-1, the complete variable domain is EADIYQTPRYLVIGTGKKITLECSQTMGHDKMYWYQQDPGMELHLIHYSYGVNSTEKGDLSSESTVSRIRTEHFPLTLESARPSHTSQYLCASSRQGASSYNEQFFGPGTRLTVL.

The V call is TRBV6-1, the J call TRBJ1-1; 8 bases are shared with TRBD1. V was clipped by 3 bases and J by 4 bases; unmatched bases: 4. CDR3 size: 14 residues. CDR1 is MNHNS, CDR2 SASEGT, per germline. The CDR3 loop is CASSDRGRRTEAFF. Written as DNA, the CDR3 is TGTGCCAGCAGTGACAGGGGGCGACGCACTGAAGCTTTCTTT.

This clonotype was picked up a small number of times. The chain joins TRBV5-5 to TRBJ2-7; D may be TRBD1 (5 bases). CDR1 and CDR2 (germline): SGHKS, YYEKEE (reference sequence). The V end lost 4 bases, the J end lost 5 bases, and 10 bases lay between the germline ends. The CDR3 has 12 residues. This CDR3 is CASSARVHEQYF. CDR3 sequence (DNA): TGTGCCAGCAGCGCCAGGGTTCACGAGCAGTACTTC.

The chain has TRBV11-1 and TRBJ2-1; 12 bases align to TRBD2. With 3 bases clipped from V and 6 bases from J, the junction kept 12 bases outside the gene matches. Germline CDR1 reads SGHAT; CDR2 reads FQDESV (reference sequence). The CDR3 runs to 18 residues. DNA for the CDR3: TGTGCCAGCAGCTTGATAACTAGCGGGAGGCTCCTGGGCAATGAGCAGTTCTTC. Amino acid sequence: CASSLITSGRLLGNEQFF.

This clonotype was seen only a few times. The chain employs TRBV5-1 and TRBJ2-5; a possible D gene is TRBD2 (6 bases). V was shortened by 0 bases and J by 4 bases, with 13 bases between the two germline ends. The length of the CDR3 is 15 residues. Germline V CDR1 and CDR2: SGHRS, YFSETQ. Written as DNA, the CDR3 is TGCGCCAGCAGCTTGGCCGAGGAGGGAGGAGAGACCCAGTACTTC. This gives the protein CASSLAEEGGETQYF.

This clonotype was recorded a few times. This rearrangement joins TRBV4-1 to TRBJ2-2; D is undetermined. CDR3 length equals 14 residues. Germline CDR1 and CDR2: MGHRA and YSYEKL. V gave up 1 base and J gave up 6 bases, with 9 bases separating them. CDR3 sequence: CASSQVPSPGELFF. The CDR3 DNA follows: TGCGCCAGCAGCCAAGTCCCCTCCCCCGGGGAGCTGTTTTTT.

This sequence joins TRBV7-2 and TRBJ1-2; 8 nucleotides align to TRBD1. The CDR3 consists of 14 residues. Trimming took 6 bases from V and 4 from J; bases not matched to a gene: 7. Looked up from germline, CDR1 is SGHTA and CDR2 is FQGNSA. In nucleotides, the CDR3 is TGTGCCAGCAGAACGACAGGGGTTACCTATGGCTACACCTTC. Translated, it gives CASRTTGVTYGYTF.

This chain connects TRBV7-2 to TRBJ1-6; D is unclear. The CDR3 sequence is 15 residues long. In germline, CDR1 is SGHTA, CDR2 FQGNSA. Trimming pared 5 bases from V and 0 bases from J, leaving 8 bases between. The DNA of the CDR3 is TGTGCCAGCAGCCCCCAAGTCTCCTATAATTCACCCCTCCACTTT. Protein sequence: CASSPQVSYNSPLHF. The complete variable domain, with remaining parts taken from reference TRBV7-2 and TRBJ1-6, reads GAGVSQSPSNKVTEKGKDVELRCDPISGHTALYWYRQSLGQGLEFLIYFQGNSAPDKSGLPSDRFSAERTGGSVSTLTIQRTQQEDSAVYLCASSPQVSYNSPLHFGNGTRLTVT.